The 14 T cell receptor beta chains below come from one sample, sequenced in a study of T cells after posttransplantation cyclophosphamide. Clones were sequenced by immunoSEQ multiplex PCR, and TCRdb holds only the in-frame ones, with some missing. The sample records about 46,000 clones, 85% to 95% being singletons. Sample: PBMCs. These receptors all come from a woman aged 50 to 65 in good health and a related stem cell transplant donor.

This sequence joins TRBV15 and TRBJ2-5; TRBD2 aligns across 14 bases. Gene TRBJ2-7 matches the end of the DNA better, so the J call may be wrong. Germline V gene lookup returns CDR1 LNHNV and CDR2 YYDKDF (reference sequence). The CDR3 has 17 amino acids. The CDR3 sequence is CATSRGLAGGTSYEQYF. DNA for the CDR3: TGTGCCACCAGCAGAGGACTAGCGGGAGGGACATCCTACGAGCAGTACTTC.

The V call is TRBV11-2, the J call TRBJ2-4; TRBD1 matches at 8 bases. Germline CDR1 SGHAT, CDR2 FQNNGV. The junction had 12 bases not matched to a gene; V was cut back by 5 bases and J by 9 bases. This CDR3 is 15 amino acids long. CDR3 protein: CASSPLQGESGIQYF. DNA for the CDR3: TGTGCCAGCAGCCCTCTACAGGGGGAAAGTGGCATTCAGTACTTC.

This clone was observed a single time. This chain uses TRBV30 with TRBJ1-2; D is perhaps TRBD1 (6 bases). The CDR3 totals 14 residues. V was shortened by 2 bases and J by 4 bases, with 14 bases between the two germline ends. The germline V gene encodes CDR1 GTSNPN and CDR2 SVGIG (reference sequence). CDR3 loop: CAWSRGGPAYGYTF. The CDR3 DNA reads TGTGCCTGGAGTCGAGGGGGTCCGGCCTATGGCTACACCTTC.

This chain uses TRBV6-1 with TRBJ2-7, with 7 bases matching TRBD2. Looked up from germline, CDR1 is MNHNS and CDR2 is SASEGT. Losses at the gene ends were 8 bases for V and 0 bases for J; bases not matched to a gene: 7. CDR3 length: 14 amino acids. The DNA of the CDR3 is TGTGCCAGCTCGGGCAAGCGGGACTCCTACGAGCAGTACTTC. Translating it yields CASSGKRDSYEQYF.

The count of this clone is one. The CDR3, as DNA: TGTGCCAGCAGCCAAGGCGACAGGGATATTTCTTGGTCTTCACCCCTCCACTTT. Translation: CASSQGDRDISWSSPLHF. The V gene is TRBV4-2, the J gene TRBJ1-6, with 7 bases aligning to TRBD1. V was pared by 1 base and J by 9 bases, with 15 bases of the junction left unmatched. The CDR3 consists of 18 residues. Germline V gene sequence: CDR1 LGHNA, CDR2 YNFKEQ.

This chain joins TRBV11-2 and TRBJ2-3, with 8 bases that match TRBD2. The CDR3 loop spans 18 amino acids. Germline lookup yields CDR1 SGHAT and CDR2 FQNNGV. Losses at the gene ends were 5 bases for V and 2 bases for J; bases not matched to a gene: 15. The CDR3 nucleotides are TGTGCCAGCAGCCGGGGTAGGGGGGCGGGGGGACCCACAGATACGCAGTATTTT. This gives the protein CASSRGRGAGGPTDTQYF.

The chain couples TRBV6-1 to TRBJ2-6; D gene ambiguous. CDR1 is MNHNS, CDR2 SASEGT, per germline. Between the trimmed V and J ends, which lost 7 bases and 0 bases, there was a span of 4 bases. CDR3 length: 13 residues. As DNA, the CDR3 is TGTGCCAGCATCTCCTCTGGGGCCAACGTCCTGACTTTC. This sequence encodes CASISSGANVLTF.

The V call is TRBV28, the J call TRBJ1-6; D might be TRBD1 (5 bases). The CDR3 spans 12 residues. The V end was cut by 8 bases, the J end by 7 bases, with 9 bases between. The V gene's germline CDR1 is MDHEN and CDR2 SYDVKM. The DNA for the CDR3 is TGTGCCAGCCTGGGGGGGAATTCACCCCTCCACTTT. Translation gives CASLGGNSPLHF.

This clone was detected once. The chain couples TRBV18 to TRBJ2-5; D is ambiguous. Germline V lookup: CDR1 KGHSH, CDR2 LQKENI. V dropped 3 bases and J dropped 2 bases, with 13 bases sitting between them. CDR3 length: 15 residues. The CDR3 DNA reads as TGTGCCAGCTCACCTAACAGCATCCCACAAGAGACCCAGTACTTC. Translation gives CASSPNSIPQETQYF.

This clone was seen only once. The rearrangement uses TRBV7-2 and TRBJ2-3; 7 bases align to TRBD1. Germline V gene sequence: CDR1 SGHTA, CDR2 FQGNSA. The CDR3 covers 18 residues. V shed 5 bases and J 0 bases; nucleotides not matched to a gene: 14. CDR3 sequence reads: CASSHPRQGPTSTDTQYF. The CDR3 nucleotides are TGTGCCAGCAGCCACCCCCGACAGGGTCCCACTAGCACAGATACGCAGTATTTT.

The gene calls are TRBV7-9 and TRBJ1-2; D uncertain. This CDR3 is 12 amino acids long. Germline-derived CDR1 and CDR2 are SEHNR and FQNEAQ (reference sequence). V gave up 1 base and J gave up 7 bases, with 7 bases separating them. The CDR3 is CASSLELGGYTF. In DNA, the CDR3 is TGTGCCAGCAGCTTAGAGCTTGGTGGCTACACCTTC.

The chain links TRBV15 to TRBJ2-3; TRBD2 matches at 9 bases. This CDR3 spans 17 amino acids. Germline lookup yields CDR1 LNHNV and CDR2 YYDKDF (reference sequence). The ends lost 0 bases at V and 1 base at J; junction bases unmatched: 5. CDR3 sequence (DNA): TGTGCCACCAGCAGAGACATTAGGACTAGCGGCACAGATACGCAGTATTTT. Protein product: CATSRDIRTSGTDTQYF.

This CDR3 is CASSAQPGSHEQYF. The DNA for the CDR3 is TGTGCCAGCAGCGCTCAGCCAGGGTCCCACGAGCAGTACTTC. The V call is TRBV2, the J call TRBJ2-7; TRBD1 might be the D (5 bases). V was shortened by 6 bases and J by 5 bases, with 17 bases between the two germline ends. This CDR3 region has 14 residues. CDR1 is SNHLY and CDR2 is FYNNEI in the germline V gene.

The V and J genes are TRBV5-1 and TRBJ2-5; TRBD2 matches at 10 bases. The CDR3 has 16 amino acids. Germline V lookup: CDR1 SGHRS, CDR2 YFSETQ. Losses at the gene ends were 4 bases for V and 3 bases for J; bases not matched to a gene: 9. The CDR3 nucleotides read TGCGCCAGCAGCCCATTCGGACTAGCGGATAAAGAGACCCAGTACTTC. Amino acids: CASSPFGLADKETQYF.